Listed below are T cell receptor beta chains from one sample, sequenced in a study of beta chain features in type 1 diabetes. TCRdb keeps only in-frame clones here, not all; method: immunoSEQ multiplex PCR. The sample shows approximately 300,000 clones, about 11% of them seen only once. Sequenced material: naive CD4+ T cells from blood. All receptors come from a woman aged 25 to 39 in good health. CDR3s include the opening cysteine and the closing phenylalanine or tryptophan. Each record gives: clone size, D gene, J gene, CDR3 length, V gene, CDR3 DNA, CDR3 protein. The D gene is left open where the match is weak. The size of a clone is reported for some rows only, either as once, few or many, or as a class for expanded clones.

-,TRBD2,TRBJ2-3,15,TRBV29-1,TGCAGCGTTGAAGGCCGAGCGGGAAACCTAGATACGCAGTATTTT,CSVEGRAGNLDTQYF
few,TRBD2,TRBJ2-7,15,TRBV29-1,TGCAGCGTTGGTGGTGCGGGAGAGTGGGCTCACGAGCAGTACTTC,CSVGGAGEWAHEQYF
few,TRBD1,TRBJ2-2,15,TRBV28,TGTGCCACCAGCCGACAGGGGACGAACACCGGGGAGCTGTTTTTT,CATSRQGTNTGELFF
-,TRBD1,TRBJ1-5,16,TRBV7-8,TGTGCCAGCAGCTTAGGAGGGACAGGAGCCTATCAGCCCCAGCATTTT,CASSLGGTGAYQPQHF
few,-,TRBJ1-2,13,TRBV5-6,TGTGCCAGCAGCTTGGGGCAGGGTGATGGCTACACCTTC,CASSLGQGDGYTF
-,-,TRBJ2-5,13,TRBV7-3,TGTGCCAGCAGCTTACGACTCGGAGAGACCCAGTACTTC,CASSLRLGETQYF
few,-,TRBJ2-7,14,TRBV28,TGTGCCAGCAGCCTTGGAGGGATTTCCTACGAGCAGTACTTC,CASSLGGISYEQYF
-,-,TRBJ2-3,15,TRBV30,TGTGCCTGGAGTGTAGGCGGGATAGCAACAGATACGCAGTATTTT,CAWSVGGIATDTQYF
-,-,TRBJ1-1,15,TRBV18,TGTGCCAGCTCACCCACGACAGGTCTGAACACTGAAGCTTTCTTT,CASSPTTGLNTEAFF
few,TRBD2,TRBJ2-7,13,TRBV6-6,TGTGCCACAGCTAGCGGGAGCTCCTACGAGCAGTACTTC,CATASGSSYEQYF
-,-,TRBJ1-1,10,TRBV29-1,TGCAGCGTTGACGACACTGAAGCTTTCTTT,CSVDDTEAFF